This TCR beta chain was obtained from a study of beta chain features in type 1 diabetes. From germline, CDR1 is SGHAT and CDR2 FQNNGV. This CDR3 spans 14 amino acids. V was cut by 5 bases and J by 1 base, with 11 bases left in between. Study conclusions and caveats: Shortening that was moderate but significant affected the TCRB CDR3s of Type 1 diabetes patients in all four CD4+ subsets.

Details on this clone: Its specificity is unknown.

Expressed TCRB transcripts were sequenced because the isolated RNA had all been reverse transcribed beforehand. The table came from immunoSEQ multiplex PCR; TCRdb's copy has only in-frame clones and leaves some out. The repertoire holds 50,000 to 65,000 clones, with under 55% as singletons. The TCR was taken from a man aged 25-45 years with type 1 diabetes. The sample consisted of Tregs from blood. The chain couples TRBV11-2 to TRBJ1-1; no firm D call. The CDR3 sequence: CASSKGLANTEAFF. In DNA form, the CDR3 reads TGTGCCAGCAGCAAAGGACTCGCGAACACTGAAGCTTTCTTT.